The clone carrying this T cell receptor beta chain was recorded once. Its antigen is undetermined. This specimen belongs to a study of T cell responses to AZD1222 COVID-19 vaccine. Study observations and caveats: At study baseline, merely about 6 AZD1222 recipients were seropositive. Within unmutated variant regions lay the reported targets of nearly half of spike-specific TCRs. The peak T cell response came first, and repertoires were sampled only after it.

Produced via immunoSEQ multiplex PCR; TCRdb's table is partial and in-frame only. The sample lists 130,000 to 150,000 clones, around four fifths seen once, with roughly 4.5% in the top ten. CDR1 MGHRA and CDR2 YSYEKL come from the germline V gene. Trimming removed 7 bases from V and 5 bases from J; junction bases left unmatched: 7. This CDR3 spans 14 amino acids. This specimen was peripheral blood, taken on day 0 of MenACWY control vaccination. V usage is TRBV4-1 and J usage is TRBJ1-4; 7 nucleotides line up with TRBD1. This receptor was taken from an adult in good health. The CDR3 region is CASTRQGFNEKLFF. The CDR3 DNA reads as TGCGCCAGCACCCGACAGGGATTCAATGAAAAACTGTTTTTT.